This T cell receptor (beta chain) is drawn from a study of blood T cell repertoires in COVID-19. Study context: The study drew acute and convalescent COVID-19 samples from the United States, Italy and Spain. PBMCs, B-cell-depleted T cells, or T cells were the source of the cDNA or gDNA that made up the material.

Deletions cut 1 base from V and 9 bases from J, with 13 bases between. From germline, CDR1 is SGHTA and CDR2 FQGNSA. The CDR3 covers 15 residues. Seattle enrolled patients during active infection and tracked them longitudinally. Per the original data handling: Reference gene primer amplification gave nucleated cell count estimates. The assay was immunoSEQ multiplex PCR, and TCRdb's table has in-frame clones only and misses some. V and J calls and clone size come straight from that table; D and trimming were deduced from the DNA. The profile shows about 88,000 clones, about nine tenths of them singletons.

The TCR sequence derives from a man between 18 and 29 years old with COVID-19, enrolled during active disease. This rearrangement joins TRBV7-2 to TRBJ1-6; D is possibly TRBD1 (6 bases). The sample comprised peripheral blood. The CDR3 nucleotides read TGTGCCAGCAGCTTAGGGAGGGGGGGGAGTTCACCCCTCCACTTT. It codes for CASSLGRGGSSPLHF.